The next 25 T cell receptor beta chains were all read from a single sample in a study of blood T cells in healthy people across ages (dated by TCRdb to between 2014 and 2017). Libraries were constructed by 5' RACE. Sequencer: Illumina HiSeq 2500. The second PCR ran for about 7 to 11 cycles and used a J-beta primer mix along with a sample-barcoded 5' primer. The public reads were quality trimmed at Q25 with fastp and then assembled into clones with MiXCR by TCRdb, keeping productive beta chains. All rows with the same CDR3 protein become a single entry with the most common DNA and genes. The table for this sample lists about 540,000 distinct CDR3 sequences; 20% to 30% of them were counted only once. In total, the top ten clones hold 8.7% of the sample. These data also formed part of another study, on T cells of mothers and their children.

Sequenced: blood. The receptors were sampled from a boy aged 5-17 years in good health.

The chain employs TRBV11-1 and TRBJ2-7; the D is unclear. The germline CDR1 and CDR2 sequences are SGHAT and FQDESV (reference sequence). V gave up 5 bases and J gave up 6 bases, with 14 bases separating them. The CDR3 has 13 residues. This CDR3 reads CASSTTRYLEQYF. The CDR3 DNA is TGTGCCAGCAGCACCACCCGATATCTCGAGCAGTACTTC.

Ten or more counts support this clonotype. The J gene is TRBJ2-1, the V gene TRBV7-2; TRBD2 matches 7 bases. The germline V gene has CDR1 SGHTA and CDR2 FQGNSA. The V and J ends lost 5 bases and 4 bases, in that order; junction bases with no gene match: 8. The CDR3 extends over 15 amino acids. This CDR3 reads CASSIQAGLYNEQFF. The DNA of the CDR3 is TGTGCCAGCAGCATTCAAGCGGGATTATACAATGAGCAGTTCTTC.

This chain uses TRBV18 with TRBJ1-4; 7 bases are shared with TRBD1. Germline lookup yields CDR1 KGHSH and CDR2 LQKENI. Trimming took 4 bases from V and 3 from J; bases not matched to a gene: 8. This CDR3 is 16 amino acids long. Here the CDR3 reads CASSRLTTGSNEKLFF. The CDR3 DNA reads as TGTGCCAGCTCACGCCTAACGACAGGGTCTAATGAAAAACTGTTTTTT.

The table lists this clonotype with many counts. This chain joins TRBV7-2 and TRBJ1-4; D gene ambiguous. Per germline, CDR1 SGHTA and CDR2 FQGNSA. V gave up 5 bases and J gave up 8 bases, with 12 bases separating them. The CDR3 totals 13 residues. The CDR3: CASSPDKGEKLFF. CDR3 nucleotide sequence: TGTGCCAGCAGCCCGGATAAAGGCGAAAAACTGTTTTTT.

This clonotype came up a few times. The rearrangement links TRBV5-5 to TRBJ2-5; tentative D call: TRBD1 (6 bases). CDR1 is SGHKS and CDR2 is YYEKEE in the germline V gene (reference sequence). V was shortened by 4 bases and J by 3 bases, with 16 bases between the two germline ends. CDR3 size: 15 residues. The CDR3 DNA follows: TGTGCCAGCAGCAGAGGCCAGGGGTGGAAAGAGACCCAGTACTTC. Translated: CASSRGQGWKETQYF.

This chain uses TRBV6-5 with TRBJ2-1; D gene uncertain. The CDR3 extends over 15 amino acids. CDR1 is MNHEY and CDR2 is SVGAGI in the germline V gene. Trimming removed 8 bases at V and 1 base at J, with 15 bases between. The DNA for the CDR3 is TGTGCCAGCGGTTTGGTGGGGTCTTCCTACAATGAGCAGTTCTTC. Protein: CASGLVGSSYNEQFF.

V gene TRBV28 combines with J gene TRBJ2-3, with no clear D. Germline CDR1 reads MDHEN; CDR2 reads SYDVKM. The CDR3 totals 13 residues. Trimming pared 9 bases from V and 0 bases from J, leaving 10 bases between. CDR3 bases: TGTGCCAGTGTAGATACTAGCACAGATACGCAGTATTTT. This translates into CASVDTSTDTQYF. The entire variable domain, with the rest obtained from reference TRBV28 and TRBJ2-3, is as follows: DVKVTQSSRYLVKRTGEKVFLECVQDMDHENMFWYRQDPGLGLRLIYFSYDVKMKEKGDIPEGYSVSREKKERFSLILESASTNQTSMYLCASVDTSTDTQYFGPGTRLTVL.

This chain uses TRBV12-3 or TRBV12-4 with TRBJ2-2; 13 bases are a match to TRBD2. Unmatched junction bases numbered 6, after V lost 5 bases and J lost 6 bases. The CDR3 runs to 16 residues. The CDR3 DNA sequence: TGTGCCAGCAGTACCGGGACTAGCGGGGTCCCCGGGGAGCTGTTTTTT. Protein sequence: CASSTGTSGVPGELFF.

This clonotype was recorded at least ten times. CDR3 sequence (DNA): TGTGCCAGCAGTTACCGTCCGACTAATGAAAAACTGTTTTTT. This sequence encodes CASSYRPTNEKLFF. The V call is TRBV12-3 or TRBV12-4, the J call TRBJ1-4; D is undetermined. The CDR3 loop spans 14 amino acids. V lost 4 bases and J lost 2, with 8 bases in between.

There are many counts of this clonotype. The rearrangement joins TRBV6-6 to TRBJ2-5; D gene unclear. Germline-derived CDR1 and CDR2 are MNHNY and SVGAGI (reference sequence). CDR3 size: 11 residues. The V and J ends lost 1 base and 5 bases respectively, with 2 bases between them. CDR3 amino acids: CASSYLETQYF. The CDR3 region has the DNA TGTGCCAGCAGTTACTTGGAGACCCAGTACTTC.

This clonotype showed up just a few times. A much larger clone is a single base away; this may be a read error. The gene calls are TRBV2 and TRBJ2-7; D is perhaps TRBD1 or TRBD2 (5 bases each). The CDR3 is made up of 13 amino acids. Germline CDR1 reads SNHLY; CDR2 reads FYNNEI. Trimming shortened V by 7 bases and J by 3 bases, and 13 bases separated the two germline ends. The CDR3, as DNA: TGTGCCAGCATAAAGGGGACGGGCTACGAGCAGTACTTC. Protein product: CASIKGTGYEQYF.

This clonotype turned up a few times. V is TRBV19 and J is TRBJ2-7; 11 bases fit TRBD2. V lost 3 bases to trimming and J lost 2 bases; unmatched junction nucleotides: 3. The CDR3 loop spans 15 amino acids. Germline V gene lookup returns CDR1 LNHDA and CDR2 SQIVND (reference sequence). CDR3 region: CASSIGTSGPYEQYF. The CDR3 region has the DNA TGTGCCAGTAGTATCGGGACTAGCGGCCCCTACGAGCAGTACTTC.

The table lists this clonotype with a few counts. The V call is TRBV7-2, the J call TRBJ2-3; the match to TRBD2 covers 8 bases. CDR3 length: 15 residues. Trimming took 2 bases from V and 1 from J; bases not matched to a gene: 2. Germline CDR1 reads SGHTA; CDR2 reads FQGNSA. Written as DNA, the CDR3 is TGTGCCAGCAGCTTAATCGGGGGGGGCACAGATACGCAGTATTTT. It yields the protein CASSLIGGGTDTQYF. The full variable domain, rest sourced from reference TRBV7-2 and TRBJ2-3, is GAGVSQSPSNKVTEKGKDVELRCDPISGHTALYWYRQSLGQGLEFLIYFQGNSAPDKSGLPSDRFSAERTGGSVSTLTIQRTQQEDSAVYLCASSLIGGGTDTQYFGPGTRLTVL.

The chain has TRBV6-5 and TRBJ2-7; D ambiguous. Trimming removed 7 bases from V and 3 bases from J, with 13 bases in between. The CDR3 has 13 residues. The germline gives CDR1 MNHEY, CDR2 SVGAGI. The CDR3 region is CASTFAVGYEQYF. The CDR3 region has the DNA TGTGCCAGCACTTTCGCGGTAGGCTACGAGCAGTACTTC.

This clonotype has a handful of counts. V gene TRBV7-8 combines with J gene TRBJ2-2; 8 bases line up with TRBD2. This CDR3 has 16 residues. V dropped 2 bases and J dropped 6; count of bases not matched to a gene: 8. The germline gives CDR1 SGHVS, CDR2 FQNEAQ. In nucleotides, the CDR3 is TGTGCCAGCAGCTTATATGTCCGGGAGGGGGCCGGGGAGCTGTTTTTT. Amino acids: CASSLYVREGAGELFF.

This CDR3 is CASSFSGTGEKGSETQYF. CDR3 DNA: TGTGCCAGCAGTTTTTCCGGGACAGGGGAGAAAGGGTCAGAGACCCAGTACTTC. The chain employs TRBV28 and TRBJ2-5; 10 bases match TRBD1. Losses at the gene ends were 3 bases for V and 4 bases for J; bases not matched to a gene: 14. Per the germline V gene, CDR1 is MDHEN and CDR2 is SYDVKM. CDR3 length: 18 residues.

The gene calls are TRBV5-4 and TRBJ2-1, with 13 bases that match TRBD2. Per germline, CDR1 SGHNT and CDR2 YYREEE (reference sequence). With V trimmed by 4 bases and J by 6 bases, 4 bases remained unmatched. CDR3 length: 15 amino acids. The DNA for the CDR3 is TGTGCCAGCAGCCGAACTAGCGGGGGGGCCAATGAGCAGTTCTTC. Protein product: CASSRTSGGANEQFF.

The chain uses TRBV2 and TRBJ2-5, with D perhaps matching TRBD2 (5 bases). The J call may be in error: the DNA end matches TRBJ2-1 better. The CDR3 extends over 13 amino acids. From germline, CDR1 is SNHLY and CDR2 FYNNEI. Here the CDR3 DNA reads TGTGCCACACAAGGGCTAGCCCACAATGAGCAGTTCTTC. As protein: CATQGLAHNEQFF.

The chain has TRBV4-2 and TRBJ2-1; 7 nucleotides line up with TRBD2. V gave up 0 bases and J gave up 7 bases; unmatched junction bases: 9. CDR3 length equals 16 residues. Germline lookup yields CDR1 LGHNA and CDR2 YNFKEQ. The CDR3 nucleotides read TGTGCCAGCAGCCAAGATATGGTTAGGGAGGGGAATGAGCAGTTCTTC. It encodes CASSQDMVREGNEQFF.

This clonotype occurred a few times. This chain connects TRBV7-6 to TRBJ2-5; a weak D match, TRBD1 (6 bases). With the DNA end fitting TRBJ2-1 better, the J assignment may be wrong. The CDR3 length is 11 residues. Per germline, CDR1 SGHVS and CDR2 FNYEAQ. The chain's CDR3 is CASSSLGAQFF. The CDR3 region has the DNA TGTGCCAGCAGCTCCCTGGGGGCGCAGTTCTTC.

The chain is built from TRBV4-2 and TRBJ2-1; 9 bases match TRBD2. CDR1 is LGHNA, CDR2 YNFKEQ, per germline. V lost 0 bases to trimming and J lost 8 bases; unmatched junction nucleotides: 14. The length of the CDR3 is 18 residues. The CDR3 is CASSQEWGASGISYEQFF. For the CDR3, the DNA is TGTGCCAGCAGCCAAGAATGGGGGGCTAGCGGGATATCATATGAGCAGTTCTTC.

This clonotype has only a few counts. The chain combines TRBV5-1 with TRBJ2-7; D tentatively reads TRBD1 or TRBD2 (5 bases each). V was clipped by 5 bases and J by 5 bases, with 11 bases between them. From germline, CDR1 is SGHRS and CDR2 YFSETQ. The CDR3 is 12 residues long. The CDR3 DNA reads as TGCGCCAGCAGATGGGACGGAAACGAGCAGTACTTC. This sequence encodes CASRWDGNEQYF.

A few counts support this clonotype. The chain joins TRBV28 to TRBJ2-5, with a tentative D call TRBD2 (5 bases). The better agreement between TRBJ2-1 and the DNA end casts doubt on the J call. CDR3 length equals 17 residues. Germline CDR1 and CDR2: MDHEN and SYDVKM. The CDR3 DNA reads as TGTGCCAGCAGTCTTATAGCCCCTAGCAGAGCCTACAATGAGCAGTTCTTC. Its protein is CASSLIAPSRAYNEQFF.

The table lists this clonotype with a few counts. This chain joins TRBV4-1 and TRBJ2-7; the D gene is possibly TRBD2 (5 bases). Trimming took 0 bases from V and 3 from J, leaving 12 bases between them. The CDR3 has 15 residues. Germline CDR1 MGHRA, CDR2 YSYEKL. The CDR3 sequence: CASSQDRGGFYEQYF. CDR3 DNA sequence: TGCGCCAGCAGCCAAGATCGTGGAGGATTCTACGAGCAGTACTTC.

As regards this clonotype: No conserved phenylalanine or tryptophan is present at the end of the CDR3, so a read error is the likely explanation. CDR3 residues: CASSHGTGSNEQYI. Written as DNA, the CDR3 is TGTGCCAGCAGCCACGGGACAGGGAGCAACGAGCAGTACATC. This chain links TRBV3-1 with TRBJ2-5; 9 bases fit TRBD1. The J call may be wrong; the DNA end is better matched by TRBJ2-7. CDR3 length equals 14 residues. Germline CDR1 LGHDT, CDR2 YNNKEL (reference sequence).